This T cell receptor (beta chain) was identified in a study of shared clonotypes between healthy human individuals. Per sorted-subset replicate PCR, input was approximately 0.2 ug DNA, representing roughly 28,000 T cell genomes. TCRdb's table, derived via immunoSEQ multiplex PCR, lists solely in-frame clones and lacks some. The sample records 550,000 to 850,000 clones, approximately 79% being singletons. Per the germline V gene, CDR1 is SGHVS and CDR2 is FNYEAQ. The V end was cut by 1 base, the J end by 1 base, with 13 bases between. The CDR3 spans 17 residues. The clonotype was recovered from a woman aged 25-40 years in good health. The rearrangement uses TRBV7-6 and TRBJ2-2; D might be TRBD1 (5 bases). Sequencing input: memory CD4+ T cells sorted from blood. Subset given: CD45RA-negative fraction. This chain's CDR3 is CASSLERQGMNTGELFF. DNA of the CDR3: TGTGCCAGCAGCTTAGAACGGCAGGGTATGAACACCGGGGAGCTGTTTTTT.